A single sample gave rise to the 18 T cell receptor beta chains below, sequenced in a study of blood T cell repertoires in COVID-19. Clones were sequenced by immunoSEQ multiplex PCR, and TCRdb holds only the in-frame ones, with some missing. The repertoire holds 130,000 or so clones, approximately 82% seen once, with around 1.4% in the top ten. Material for sequencing was peripheral blood. The receptors stem from a human donor in a cohort sampled during active COVID-19.

This chain uses TRBV19 with TRBJ2-7; possibly TRBD1 for D (6 bases). The V gene's germline CDR1 is LNHDA and CDR2 SQIVND (reference sequence). The CDR3 contains 14 residues. V was pared by 4 bases and J by 2 bases, with 12 bases between. CDR3 bases: TGTGCCAGTAGTACGATACAGGGCACCTACGAGCAGTACTTC. Its translation: CASSTIQGTYEQYF.

This chain connects TRBV5-1 to TRBJ1-1; 7 bases line up with TRBD1. The V segment lost 4 bases and the J segment 3 bases; nucleotides outside the gene matches: 6. CDR3 length equals 14 residues. Germline lookup yields CDR1 SGHRS and CDR2 YFSETQ. Here the CDR3 DNA reads TGCGCCAGCAGCGTGCAGGGGGAGGACACTGAAGCTTTCTTT. The encoded protein is CASSVQGEDTEAFF.

The genes are TRBV5-1 and TRBJ2-5; a possible D gene is TRBD2 (7 bases). Deletions cut 0 bases from V and 5 bases from J, with 17 bases between. The CDR3 extends over 16 amino acids. Germline V CDR1 and CDR2: SGHRS, YFSETQ. CDR3 in amino acids: CASSLEGGRRAETQYF. The CDR3 DNA reads TGCGCCAGCAGCTTGGAGGGGGGGCGGAGGGCTGAGACCCAGTACTTC.

This clone was recorded once. This chain joins TRBV24-1 and TRBJ2-5; D is perhaps TRBD2 (6 bases). The V end was cut by 0 bases, the J end by 0 bases, with 7 bases between. CDR3 length: 15 amino acids. Germline CDR1 reads KGHDR; CDR2 reads SFDVKD. Here the CDR3 reads CATSDLSSDQETQYF. CDR3 nucleotides: TGTGCCACCAGTGATTTGTCTAGCGACCAAGAGACCCAGTACTTC.

The rearrangement uses TRBV5-8 and TRBJ2-4; no reliable D call. Trimming shortened V by 0 bases and J by 2 bases, and 6 bases separated the two germline ends. The CDR3 is made up of 14 amino acids. Germline CDR1 and CDR2: SGHTS and YDEGEE. CDR3 sequence: CASSLGPSKNIQYF. The CDR3 DNA reads as TGTGCCAGCAGCTTGGGGCCCTCCAAAAACATTCAGTACTTC.

This chain links TRBV10-3 with TRBJ2-3, with 10 bases lining up with TRBD2. Trimming cost V 3 bases and J 2 bases; bases outside gene matches: 2. The germline gives CDR1 ENHRY, CDR2 SYGVKD. CDR3 length: 15 amino acids. The CDR3 DNA is TGTGCCATCAGTGAAGCGGGAGGGAACACAGATACGCAGTATTTT. This gives the protein CAISEAGGNTDTQYF.

The table lists this clone with a few counts. The V and J genes are TRBV29-1 and TRBJ1-1; 9 nucleotides match TRBD1. This CDR3 is 14 amino acids long. V trimming: 7 bases; J trimming: 2 bases; junction bases outside the gene matches: 8. CDR1 SQVTM and CDR2 ANQGSEA come from the germline V gene. CDR3 amino acids: CSAGTGSSNTEAFF. DNA for the CDR3: TGCAGCGCCGGGACAGGGTCGAGTAACACTGAAGCTTTCTTT.

The chain links TRBV7-2 to TRBJ2-1; weak D call: TRBD2 (6 bases). Germline V gene data show CDR1 as SGHTA and CDR2 as FQGNSA. V was shortened by 1 base and J by 6 bases, with 16 bases between the two germline ends. This CDR3 is 16 amino acids long. The CDR3 DNA follows: TGTGCCAGCAGCTTAGGCGGGGAGATGGGATCCAATGAGCAGTTCTTC. Translated, it gives CASSLGGEMGSNEQFF.

CDR3 sequence reads: CASSLTAGENYEQYF. The CDR3 region has the DNA TGTGCCAGCAGCTTAACGGCGGGGGAGAACTACGAGCAGTACTTC. V and J are TRBV7-3 and TRBJ2-7; TRBD2 matches 7 bases. The CDR3 contains 15 residues. Trimming removed 0 bases from V and 3 bases from J; junction bases left unmatched: 5. Per the germline V gene, CDR1 is SGHTA and CDR2 is FQGTGA.

As to this clone: The sample contains more than one DNA sequence encoding this CDR3. The chain is built from TRBV12-3 or TRBV12-4 and TRBJ2-7; D is unclear. Trimming took 2 bases from V and 3 from J, leaving 5 bases between them. The CDR3 runs 12 residues. CDR3 sequence reads: CASSLFGYEQYF. For the CDR3, the DNA is TGTGCCAGCAGTTTATTCGGCTACGAGCAGTACTTC.

The V gene is TRBV5-4, the J gene TRBJ2-7; 12 positions match TRBD2. The germline V gene has CDR1 SGHNT and CDR2 YYREEE (reference sequence). The J segment lost 7 bases and the V segment lost 4 bases, leaving 9 bases of the junction unmatched. The CDR3 length is 15 residues. The CDR3 protein is CASSVRLAGVREQYF. The CDR3 nucleotides are TGTGCCAGCAGCGTCCGACTAGCGGGAGTGCGAGAGCAGTACTTC.

This chain links TRBV30 with TRBJ1-1; D ambiguous. The V end was cut by 4 bases, the J end by 4 bases, with 13 bases between. The CDR3 extends over 13 amino acids. Looked up from germline, CDR1 is GTSNPN and CDR2 is SVGIG (reference sequence). Here the CDR3 reads CAWTDLAGTEAFF. The CDR3 DNA is TGTGCCTGGACCGACCTAGCAGGCACTGAAGCTTTCTTT. The variable domain in full, with the rest retrieved from reference TRBV30 and TRBJ1-1, is SQTIHQWPATLVQPVGSPLSLECTVEGTSNPNLYWYRQAAGRGLQLLFYSVGIGQISSEVPQNLSASRPQDRQFILSSKKLLLSDSGFYLCAWTDLAGTEAFFGQGTRLTVV.

This clone has just a few counts. This rearrangement joins TRBV7-8 to TRBJ2-2; D is possibly TRBD2 (6 bases). Trimming cost V 5 bases and J 5 bases, with 18 bases left between them. Germline assignment: CDR1 SGHVS and CDR2 FQNEAQ. This CDR3 has 16 amino acids. CDR3 region: CASSPRYGSGTGELFF. The CDR3 region has the DNA TGTGCCAGCAGCCCCCGTTACGGGAGCGGGACCGGGGAGCTGTTTTTT.

V is TRBV20-1 and J is TRBJ2-3; a possible D gene is TRBD2 (6 bases). The CDR3 sequence is 11 residues long. Trimming stripped 6 bases from V and 6 bases from J, with 10 bases between. CDR1 is DFQATT and CDR2 is SNEGSKA in the germline V gene (reference sequence). The CDR3 loop is CSARRVDTQYF. Written as DNA, the CDR3 is TGCAGTGCCAGGAGGGTGGATACGCAGTATTTT.

The chain employs TRBV3-1 (or the pseudogene TRBV3-2) and TRBJ1-2, with TRBD1 as a possible D gene (5 bases). Germline loops: CDR1 LGHDT, CDR2 YNNKEL (reference sequence). V was pared by 5 bases and J by 7 bases, with 8 bases between. The CDR3 runs to 11 residues. The CDR3: CASSWGGGYTF. As DNA, the CDR3 is TGTGCCAGCAGCTGGGGGGGTGGCTACACCTTC.

The gene calls are TRBV2 and TRBJ1-2; no clear D. The V end was cut by 4 bases, the J end by 8 bases, with 11 bases between. Per the germline V gene, CDR1 is SNHLY and CDR2 is FYNNEI. The length of the CDR3 is 12 residues. CDR3 sequence (DNA): TGTGCCAGCAGTGTAAGCGGGTCGGGCTACACCTTC. It is translated as CASSVSGSGYTF.

The rearrangement joins TRBV6-6 to TRBJ1-5; 8 nucleotides agree with TRBD1. With V trimmed by 6 bases and J by 3 bases, 4 bases remained unmatched. CDR3 size: 14 residues. Per germline, CDR1 MNHNY and CDR2 SVGAGI (reference sequence). This CDR3 is CASRTDRANQPQHF. As DNA, the CDR3 is TGTGCCAGCAGGACGGACAGGGCCAATCAGCCCCAGCATTTT.

The chain recombines TRBV28 with TRBJ1-5; 8 bases fit TRBD1. Trimming cost V 8 bases and J 0 bases; bases outside gene matches: 6. Germline-derived CDR1 and CDR2 are MDHEN and SYDVKM. This CDR3 has 15 residues. The DNA for the CDR3 is TGTGCCAGCCGGGACAGGAGGTATAGCAATCAGCCCCAGCATTTT. Its protein is CASRDRRYSNQPQHF. The full variable domain, in which reference TRBV28 and TRBJ1-5 provide the parts outside the CDR3, is DVKVTQSSRYLVKRTGEKVFLECVQDMDHENMFWYRQDPGLGLRLIYFSYDVKMKEKGDIPEGYSVSREKKERFSLILESASTNQTSMYLCASRDRRYSNQPQHFGDGTRLSIL.